The present entry profiles one T cell receptor beta chain with its context. Antigen: not known. The sample is drawn from a study of OX40 agonist ivuxolimab in advanced cancers. Overall study findings and caveats: The authors did not determine the antigen specificity of the expanded peripheral T cells.

The CDR3 loop spans 14 amino acids. V lost 7 bases to trimming and J lost 0 bases, with 12 bases between them. Germline V lookup: CDR1 SGHRS, CDR2 YFSETQ. The repertoire was sequenced with immunoSEQ multiplex PCR; TCRdb's copy has only in-frame clones and lacks some. Altogether 100,000 or so clones are present, under 90% being singletons, with the ten largest covering around 2%. Here the sequenced sample was CD4+ or CD8+ T cells sorted from blood, taken in a trial of the OX40 agonist ivuxolimab. This chain uses TRBV5-1 with TRBJ2-3; TRBD1 is a possible D gene (7 bases). This TCR was recovered from an adult with an advanced solid tumor such as melanoma, head and neck, liver or kidney cancer. The CDR3 sequence: CASGGGLSTDTQYF. The CDR3 nucleotides are TGCGCCAGCGGAGGGGGCCTAAGCACAGATACGCAGTATTTT.